What follows are 8 T cell receptor beta chains derived from one specimen sequenced in a study of T cell responses to AZD1222 COVID-19 vaccine. Using immunoSEQ multiplex PCR, the repertoire was profiled, and TCRdb retains in-frame clones only, with some absent. The sample has some 120,000 clones, 70% to 90% seen once; the top ten hold approximately 1.5%. Sample: peripheral blood, taken on day 0 of AZD1222 vaccination. The receptors were gathered from an adult in good health.

The chain links TRBV6-6 to TRBJ2-5; D ambiguous. The CDR3 is 11 amino acids. Germline V gives CDR1 MNHNY, CDR2 SVGAGI (reference sequence). V was clipped by 2 bases and J by 5 bases, with 3 bases between them. CDR3 in amino acids: CASSYAETQYF. As DNA, the CDR3 is TGTGCCAGCAGTTACGCGGAGACCCAGTACTTC.

V is TRBV27 and J is TRBJ1-2; 8 nucleotides agree with TRBD1. Trimming cost V 0 bases and J 4 bases; bases outside gene matches: 16. CDR3 size: 19 residues. Germline CDR1 is MNHEY and CDR2 is SMNVEV (reference sequence). The CDR3 nucleotides are TGTGCCAGCAGTTTATCGTCCCCGGACAGGGCCATAAGGGGCTATGGCTACACCTTC. This translates into CASSLSSPDRAIRGYGYTF.

The chain uses TRBV7-9 and TRBJ1-2; 7 bases are a match to TRBD1. The germline V gene encodes CDR1 SEHNR and CDR2 FQNEAQ (reference sequence). J was trimmed by 4 bases and V by 4 bases; bases with no gene match: 9. The CDR3 contains 15 residues. CDR3 sequence reads: CASSYPGDRSYGYTF. DNA of the CDR3: TGTGCCAGCAGCTATCCTGGGGACAGAAGCTATGGCTACACCTTC.

The rearrangement joins TRBV10-3 to TRBJ1-2; 7 bases line up with TRBD1. Germline V gene lookup returns CDR1 ENHRY and CDR2 SYGVKD. This CDR3 region has 14 residues. The junction had 7 bases not matched to a gene; V was cut back by 6 bases and J by 3 bases. This CDR3 is CAIRGDSEHYGYTF. CDR3 sequence (DNA): TGTGCCATCAGGGGGGACAGCGAACACTATGGCTACACCTTC.

The chain employs TRBV6-2 or TRBV6-3 and TRBJ2-7; D remains unclear. The CDR3 spans 16 residues. Germline assignment: CDR1 MNHEY and CDR2 SVGEGT. Trimming left V 2 bases short and J 3 bases short, with 17 bases between. The CDR3 DNA follows: TGTGCCAGCAGTTACACTGGACGGATCTTCGACTACGAGCAGTACTTC. Amino acid sequence: CASSYTGRIFDYEQYF.

The chain combines TRBV11-3 with TRBJ2-1; 8 nucleotides match TRBD1. The CDR3 sequence is 16 residues long. CDR1 is SGHNT, CDR2 YENEEA, per germline. Trimming removed 1 base from V and 2 bases from J; junction bases left unmatched: 4. This CDR3 is CASSLGGTGTYNEQFF. DNA for the CDR3: TGTGCCAGCAGCTTAGGCGGGACAGGCACCTACAATGAGCAGTTCTTC.

This chain connects TRBV5-5 to TRBJ2-1, with D perhaps matching TRBD2 (6 bases). The CDR3 has 15 amino acids. Germline CDR1 SGHKS, CDR2 YYEKEE (reference sequence). V gave up 1 base and J gave up 4 bases, with 12 bases separating them. The CDR3 DNA follows: TGTGCCAGCAGCTTGTCCTGGCGGGGATACAATGAGCAGTTCTTC. Its translation is CASSLSWRGYNEQFF.

The chain joins TRBV18 to TRBJ1-2; D not certain. V dropped 3 bases and J dropped 6 bases, with 14 bases sitting between them. Germline V lookup: CDR1 KGHSH, CDR2 LQKENI. The CDR3 has 14 amino acids. CDR3: CASSPDRTRDGYTF. The CDR3 DNA sequence: TGTGCCAGCTCACCTGATCGTACCCGCGATGGCTACACCTTC.